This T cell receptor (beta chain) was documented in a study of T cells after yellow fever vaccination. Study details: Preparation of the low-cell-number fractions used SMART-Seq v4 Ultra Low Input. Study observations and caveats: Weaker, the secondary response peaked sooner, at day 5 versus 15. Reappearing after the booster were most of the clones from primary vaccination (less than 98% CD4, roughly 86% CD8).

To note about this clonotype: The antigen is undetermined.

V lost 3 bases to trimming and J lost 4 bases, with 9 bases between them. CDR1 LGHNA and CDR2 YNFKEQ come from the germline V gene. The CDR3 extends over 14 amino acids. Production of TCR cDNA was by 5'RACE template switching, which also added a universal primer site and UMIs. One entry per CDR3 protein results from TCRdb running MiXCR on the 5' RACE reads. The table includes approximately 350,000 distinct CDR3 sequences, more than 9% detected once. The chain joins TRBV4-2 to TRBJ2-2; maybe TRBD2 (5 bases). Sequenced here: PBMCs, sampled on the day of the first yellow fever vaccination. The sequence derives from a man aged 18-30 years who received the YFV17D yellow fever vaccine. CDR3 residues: CASSHGIFTGELFF. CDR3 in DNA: TGTGCCAGCAGCCACGGGATCTTCACCGGGGAGCTGTTTTTT.